The rows below give T cell receptor beta chains drawn from one sample of a study of shared clonotypes between healthy human individuals. Sequencing was performed with immunoSEQ multiplex PCR; in TCRdb, only in-frame clones are kept and a portion is missing. The sample includes some 2 million clones, about 95% of them seen just once. The sample comprised naive CD8+ T cells sorted from blood. Receptor source: a young man in good health. Both conserved end residues are part of each CDR3. The order of the fields is CDR3 length, J gene, clone size, V gene, D gene, CDR3 DNA, CDR3 protein. D genes are given only for firm matches. Clone size is not always given. Where it is, it says once, few, many or a class for expanded clones.

cdr3_length: 12; j_call: TRBJ2-1; clone_size: .; v_call: TRBV14; d_call: .; cdr3_nt: TGTGCCAGCAGTCAACAGGGTAATGAGCAGTTCTTC; cdr3_aa: CASSQQGNEQFF
cdr3_length: 16; j_call: TRBJ1-4; clone_size: .; v_call: TRBV10-3; d_call: TRBD1; cdr3_nt: TGTGCCATCAGTGAGTCGACAGGGCAGTACAATGAAAAACTGGTTTTT; cdr3_aa: CAISESTGQYNEKLVF
cdr3_length: 13; j_call: TRBJ2-1; clone_size: .; v_call: TRBV27; d_call: .; cdr3_nt: TGTGCCAGCAGTTTCGATGACTACAATGAGCAGTTCTTC; cdr3_aa: CASSFDDYNEQFF
cdr3_length: 15; j_call: TRBJ1-6; clone_size: .; v_call: TRBV6-5; d_call: .; cdr3_nt: TGTGCCAGCAGTCCCCGACAGGACTATAATTCACCCCTCCACTTT; cdr3_aa: CASSPRQDYNSPLHF
cdr3_length: 11; j_call: TRBJ2-7; clone_size: once; v_call: TRBV30; d_call: .; cdr3_nt: TGTGCCTGGAGTCAGGGCTACGAGCAGTACTTC; cdr3_aa: CAWSQGYEQYF
cdr3_length: 14; j_call: TRBJ2-1; clone_size: .; v_call: TRBV5-5; d_call: .; cdr3_nt: TGTGCCAGCAGCGCGGTTGGGGAGTACAATGAGCAGTTCTTC; cdr3_aa: CASSAVGEYNEQFF
cdr3_length: 13; j_call: TRBJ2-1; clone_size: once; v_call: TRBV29-1; d_call: TRBD2; cdr3_nt: TGCAGCGTTAAACCTAGCGGGTACAATGAGCAGTTCTTC; cdr3_aa: CSVKPSGYNEQFF
cdr3_length: 16; j_call: TRBJ2-7; clone_size: .; v_call: TRBV7-2; d_call: TRBD1; cdr3_nt: TGTGCCAGCAATTCCCCCGACAGGGTGTTACCCTACGAGCAGTACTTC; cdr3_aa: CASNSPDRVLPYEQYF
cdr3_length: 16; j_call: TRBJ2-7; clone_size: once; v_call: TRBV30; d_call: .; cdr3_nt: TGTGCCTGGAGCTGGGAGGCGGCAGGGGCTGGTTACGAGCAGTACTTC; cdr3_aa: CAWSWEAAGAGYEQYF
cdr3_length: 14; j_call: TRBJ2-7; clone_size: once; v_call: TRBV12-2; d_call: .; cdr3_nt: TGTGCAAGTCGCTTCACTAGCGCCTCCTACGAGCAGTACTTC; cdr3_aa: CASRFTSASYEQYF
cdr3_length: 15; j_call: TRBJ2-1; clone_size: .; v_call: TRBV19; d_call: TRBD2; cdr3_nt: TGTGCCAGTAGTGTTGGGACTAGCGGTTACAATGAGCAGTTCTTC; cdr3_aa: CASSVGTSGYNEQFF
cdr3_length: 13; j_call: TRBJ1-1; clone_size: .; v_call: TRBV4-1; d_call: .; cdr3_nt: TGCGCCAGCAGCCAGGCAATGAACACTGAAGCTTTCTTT; cdr3_aa: CASSQAMNTEAFF
cdr3_length: 16; j_call: TRBJ2-3; clone_size: .; v_call: TRBV13; d_call: TRBD1; cdr3_nt: TGTGCCAGCAGCTTAGGTGGGACAGGGACGGGGAATACGCAGTATTTT; cdr3_aa: CASSLGGTGTGNTQYF
cdr3_length: 15; j_call: TRBJ1-2; clone_size: .; v_call: TRBV9; d_call: .; cdr3_nt: TGTGCCAGCACCACTACGGGGACCAATTACTATGGCTACACCTTC; cdr3_aa: CASTTTGTNYYGYTF
cdr3_length: 13; j_call: TRBJ1-5; clone_size: few; v_call: TRBV6-6; d_call: .; cdr3_nt: TGTGCCAGCACGGGAAGGGCCAATCAGCCCCAGCATTTT; cdr3_aa: CASTGRANQPQHF
cdr3_length: 14; j_call: TRBJ1-4; clone_size: .; v_call: TRBV28; d_call: TRBD1; cdr3_nt: TGTGCCAGCAGTCCGGGACAGGTCCCGGAAAAACTGTTTTTT; cdr3_aa: CASSPGQVPEKLFF
cdr3_length: 17; j_call: TRBJ2-3; clone_size: .; v_call: TRBV9; d_call: .; cdr3_nt: TGTGCCAGCAGCGTAATGGCGGGGGCGGTCGGCACAGATACGCAGTATTTT; cdr3_aa: CASSVMAGAVGTDTQYF
cdr3_length: 15; j_call: TRBJ2-7; clone_size: once; v_call: TRBV12-5; d_call: TRBD1; cdr3_nt: TGTGCTAGTGGTTCTTCTGGGACAGGGGACTACGAGCAGTACTTC; cdr3_aa: CASGSSGTGDYEQYF
cdr3_length: 14; j_call: TRBJ2-7; clone_size: .; v_call: TRBV4-1; d_call: TRBD1; cdr3_nt: TGCGCCAGCAGCCAGGAGACAGGGGGCTACGAGCAGTACTTC; cdr3_aa: CASSQETGGYEQYF
cdr3_length: 13; j_call: TRBJ2-1; clone_size: .; v_call: TRBV10-3; d_call: .; cdr3_nt: TGTGCCATCAGTGAGGGCCTGGGGGATGAGCAGTTCTTC; cdr3_aa: CAISEGLGDEQFF
cdr3_length: 16; j_call: TRBJ2-1; clone_size: .; v_call: TRBV7-9; d_call: .; cdr3_nt: TGTGCCAGCAGCTTATCCGGCGGGGACTCCTACAATGAGCAGTTCTTC; cdr3_aa: CASSLSGGDSYNEQFF
cdr3_length: 15; j_call: TRBJ1-1; clone_size: .; v_call: TRBV9; d_call: .; cdr3_nt: TGTGCCAGCAGTGCCTCCAGGTTCGCGGGCACTGAAGCTTTCTTT; cdr3_aa: CASSASRFAGTEAFF
cdr3_length: 13; j_call: TRBJ1-1; clone_size: .; v_call: TRBV2; d_call: .; cdr3_nt: TGTGCCAGCAGTGAGCCAGGAACCCCGGAAGCTTTCTTT; cdr3_aa: CASSEPGTPEAFF
cdr3_length: 17; j_call: TRBJ2-5; clone_size: .; v_call: TRBV7-9; d_call: .; cdr3_nt: TGTGCCAGCAGCTTATGGGCTGGCACCCCGGCAGAAGAGACCCAGTACTTC; cdr3_aa: CASSLWAGTPAEETQYF
cdr3_length: 14; j_call: TRBJ1-1; clone_size: .; v_call: TRBV7-9; d_call: .; cdr3_nt: TGTGCCAGCAGCCCGATATTGGAGAACACTGAAGCTTTCTTT; cdr3_aa: CASSPILENTEAFF
cdr3_length: 12; j_call: TRBJ1-1; clone_size: .; v_call: TRBV2; d_call: .; cdr3_nt: TGTGCCAGCAGTGAGTTACGGATGGGAGCTTTCTTT; cdr3_aa: CASSELRMGAFF
cdr3_length: 18; j_call: TRBJ1-2; clone_size: few; v_call: TRBV9; d_call: .; cdr3_nt: TGTGCCAGCAGCGTAGCTACGTCGCGGACAGCGGATAACTATGGCTACACCTTC; cdr3_aa: CASSVATSRTADNYGYTF
cdr3_length: 15; j_call: TRBJ1-1; clone_size: once; v_call: TRBV19; d_call: .; cdr3_nt: TGTGCCAGTAGTATCGTGACCGACTCGAACACTGAAGCTTTCTTT; cdr3_aa: CASSIVTDSNTEAFF
cdr3_length: 16; j_call: TRBJ1-2; clone_size: .; v_call: TRBV4-1; d_call: .; cdr3_nt: TGCGCCAGCAGCCAAGATCACGACGGGAGCGCTAGGCCCTACACCTTC; cdr3_aa: CASSQDHDGSARPYTF
cdr3_length: 14; j_call: TRBJ1-5; clone_size: .; v_call: TRBV13; d_call: .; cdr3_nt: TGTGCCAGCAGTTCCAGGGGATCCCATCAGCCCCAGCATTTT; cdr3_aa: CASSSRGSHQPQHF
cdr3_length: 14; j_call: TRBJ1-3; clone_size: .; v_call: TRBV10-2; d_call: TRBD1; cdr3_nt: TGCGCCAGCACGGACAGGTCGACTGGAAACACCATATATTTT; cdr3_aa: CASTDRSTGNTIYF
cdr3_length: 13; j_call: TRBJ1-2; clone_size: .; v_call: TRBV4-3; d_call: .; cdr3_nt: TGCGCCAGCAGCCAAGACGGGTACTATGGCTACACCTTC; cdr3_aa: CASSQDGYYGYTF
cdr3_length: 15; j_call: TRBJ2-2; clone_size: .; v_call: TRBV28; d_call: .; cdr3_nt: TGTGCCAGCAGGGAAGCCGACAGAAACACCGGGGAGCTGTTTTTT; cdr3_aa: CASREADRNTGELFF
cdr3_length: 16; j_call: TRBJ2-7; clone_size: .; v_call: TRBV5-6; d_call: .; cdr3_nt: TGTGCCAGCAGCTTGGGGCACTGGGACATCTCCTACGAGCAGTACTTC; cdr3_aa: CASSLGHWDISYEQYF
cdr3_length: 12; j_call: TRBJ2-5; clone_size: once; v_call: TRBV2; d_call: TRBD1; cdr3_nt: TGTGCCAGCGAGGGGGCATGGGAGACCCAGTACTTC; cdr3_aa: CASEGAWETQYF
cdr3_length: 15; j_call: TRBJ2-7; clone_size: .; v_call: TRBV4-1; d_call: .; cdr3_nt: TGCGCCAGCAGCCTAGAGGACAGCAGCTCCTACGAGCAGTACTTC; cdr3_aa: CASSLEDSSSYEQYF
cdr3_length: 15; j_call: TRBJ1-4; clone_size: .; v_call: TRBV18; d_call: .; cdr3_nt: TGTGCCAGCTCACCTACCGCGACAGATAATGAAAAACTGTTTTTT; cdr3_aa: CASSPTATDNEKLFF
cdr3_length: 12; j_call: TRBJ2-2; clone_size: .; v_call: TRBV29-1; d_call: .; cdr3_nt: TGCAGCGTTCAAAAAGCGTCCGGGGAGCTGTTTTTT; cdr3_aa: CSVQKASGELFF
cdr3_length: 15; j_call: TRBJ2-1; clone_size: .; v_call: TRBV30; d_call: TRBD2; cdr3_nt: TGTGCCTGGAGATCGTTGGGCGGGGGATACAATGAGCAGTTCTTC; cdr3_aa: CAWRSLGGGYNEQFF
cdr3_length: 15; j_call: TRBJ2-3; clone_size: .; v_call: TRBV7-8; d_call: TRBD2; cdr3_nt: TGTGCCAGCAGCCCCGCTAGCGGGAACGCAGATACGCAGTATTTT; cdr3_aa: CASSPASGNADTQYF
cdr3_length: 14; j_call: TRBJ1-5; clone_size: .; v_call: TRBV13; d_call: .; cdr3_nt: TGTGCCAGCAGCTTACGCGGGGATGGGCAGCCCCAGCATTTT; cdr3_aa: CASSLRGDGQPQHF
cdr3_length: 15; j_call: TRBJ2-1; clone_size: .; v_call: TRBV9; d_call: TRBD2; cdr3_nt: TGTGCCAGCAGCCCTGGAGGTAGCGGGAGCCCCTATACGTTCTTC; cdr3_aa: CASSPGGSGSPYTFF
cdr3_length: 15; j_call: TRBJ1-1; clone_size: few; v_call: TRBV7-9; d_call: .; cdr3_nt: TGTGCCAGCAGTTCGACTACAGGGTTGAACACTGAAGCTTTCTTT; cdr3_aa: CASSSTTGLNTEAFF
cdr3_length: 13; j_call: TRBJ1-2; clone_size: once; v_call: TRBV10-2; d_call: .; cdr3_nt: TGCGCCAGCAGTGCGGCCGCGAGGGTAGGCTACACCTTC; cdr3_aa: CASSAAARVGYTF
cdr3_length: 14; j_call: TRBJ2-7; clone_size: .; v_call: TRBV11-2; d_call: .; cdr3_nt: TGTGCCAGCAGCTCGACTGGATCCTCCTACGAGCAGTACTTC; cdr3_aa: CASSSTGSSYEQYF